This TCR beta chain is drawn from a study of T cells in localized non-small cell lung cancer. Profiled with immunoSEQ multiplex PCR; TCRdb holds only in-frame clones, not every one. This sample has about 33,000 clones, with approximately 90% found just once. There are 12 residues in the CDR3. Germline V CDR1 and CDR2: SNHLY, FYNNEI. V gave up 6 bases and J gave up 3 bases, with 9 bases separating them. This clonotype originated in a female donor over 55 with stage I lung adenocarcinoma. V and J are TRBV2 and TRBJ2-7, with D uncertain. The specimen was peripheral blood, collected before any cancer treatment. The CDR3 reads CASRDGNYEQYV. In DNA form, the CDR3 reads TGTGCCAGCAGGGACGGTAACTACGAGCAGTACGTC.